Below are 16 T cell receptor beta chains sequenced from a single sample in a study of cytomegalovirus exposure and HLA in healthy donors listed by TCRdb under 2017. Library generation was performed with the immunoSEQ multiplex PCR assay. TCRdb mirrors the immuneACCESS table, restricted to in-frame sequences. Some clones are absent from its copies; in checked studies, under half trace to an unresolved V gene, and the reason for the others is unknown. Within this sample are 130,000 to 150,000 clones, with roughly 91% of them counted one time only. 3.3% of the sample belongs to the ten largest clones. Material: PBMCs. These receptors were collected from a young woman in good health and CMV-seropositive.

This chain links TRBV7-9 with TRBJ2-1; D not resolved. The V end was cut by 0 bases, the J end by 2 bases, with 2 bases between. Germline V gene sequence: CDR1 SEHNR, CDR2 FQNEAQ (reference sequence). The CDR3 contains 13 residues. CDR3 loop: CASSLATYNEQFF. In DNA form, the CDR3 reads TGTGCCAGCAGCTTAGCCACCTACAATGAGCAGTTCTTC.

The J gene is TRBJ2-5, the V gene TRBV10-3, with TRBD2 identical over 12 bases. There are 15 residues in the CDR3. Unmatched junction bases numbered 1, after V lost 5 bases and J lost 0 bases. Looked up from germline, CDR1 is ENHRY and CDR2 is SYGVKD. The CDR3 nucleotides read TGTGCCATCAGTCTAGCGGGAGGGTACCAAGAGACCCAGTACTTC. This codes for CAISLAGGYQETQYF.

V usage is TRBV6-6 and J usage is TRBJ1-5; D may be TRBD1 (6 bases). The V gene's germline CDR1 is MNHNY and CDR2 SVGAGI (reference sequence). Trimming shortened V by 0 bases and J by 6 bases, and 12 bases separated the two germline ends. The CDR3 covers 15 residues. CDR3 residues: CASSYSQGIAQPQHF. In DNA form, the CDR3 reads TGTGCCAGCAGTTACTCGCAGGGGATCGCTCAGCCCCAGCATTTT.

V usage is TRBV5-1 and J usage is TRBJ1-5; tentative D call: TRBD1 (5 bases). The CDR3 loop spans 15 amino acids. Germline lookup yields CDR1 SGHRS and CDR2 YFSETQ. V was trimmed by 4 bases and J by 0 bases, leaving 11 bases between them. The CDR3 DNA sequence: TGCGCCAGCAGCCCAGGACATAATAGCAATCAGCCCCAGCATTTT. It is translated as CASSPGHNSNQPQHF.

The chain is built from TRBV2 and TRBJ1-2; D not certain. Germline CDR1 is SNHLY and CDR2 is FYNNEI. This CDR3 region has 13 residues. The germline V and J ends were trimmed by 6 bases and 6 bases, with 14 bases remaining between them. CDR3 nucleotide sequence: TGTGCCAGCAGACCCCGAGCCGGGGATGGCTACACCTTC. It is translated as CASRPRAGDGYTF.

V is TRBV7-3 and J is TRBJ2-5, with D possibly being TRBD1 (6 bases). Trimming removed 6 bases from V and 1 base from J, with 9 bases in between. This CDR3 spans 13 amino acids. The germline CDR1 and CDR2 sequences are SGHTA and FQGTGA. CDR3 amino acids: CASSRTVQETQYF. DNA for the CDR3: TGTGCCAGCAGTCGGACAGTCCAAGAGACCCAGTACTTC.

This chain connects TRBV7-9 to TRBJ1-4; 8 nucleotides line up with TRBD1. The trim removed 5 bases at V and 4 bases at J, leaving 15 bases unmatched. CDR3 length: 18 amino acids. Germline V gene sequence: CDR1 SEHNR, CDR2 FQNEAQ (reference sequence). CDR3 in DNA: TGTGCCAGCAGCCAACGGACGGGACAGGCAACTTATAATGAAAAACTGTTTTTT. Translated, it gives CASSQRTGQATYNEKLFF.

This clone was detected only a few times. The V call is TRBV11-3, the J call TRBJ2-7; D uncertain. Germline V gene lookup returns CDR1 SGHNT and CDR2 YENEEA. CDR3 length: 12 residues. The V gene lost 6 bases and the J gene lost 6 bases, with 12 bases spanning the gap. The CDR3 here is CASSFVAGEQYF. The CDR3 DNA is TGTGCCAGCAGTTTCGTGGCAGGCGAGCAGTACTTC.

The CDR3 sequence is CASSEDRGDEQYF. For the CDR3, the DNA is TGTGCCAGCTCGGAGGACAGGGGGGACGAGCAGTACTTC. The J gene is TRBJ2-7, the V gene TRBV18; 10 nucleotides match TRBD1. The junction had 4 bases not matched to a gene; V was cut back by 6 bases and J by 5 bases. The germline V gene has CDR1 KGHSH and CDR2 LQKENI. The CDR3 extends over 13 amino acids.

This clone was observed once. The rearrangement links TRBV5-6 to TRBJ2-7; 8 bases align to TRBD2. Germline V gene sequence: CDR1 SGHDT, CDR2 YYEEEE. This CDR3 is 15 amino acids long. V shed 1 base and J 4 bases; nucleotides not matched to a gene: 7. The CDR3 reads CASSLSGSSSYEQYF. The DNA for the CDR3 is TGTGCCAGCAGCTTGAGCGGGAGTAGCTCTTACGAGCAGTACTTC. The full variable domain, with the rest looked up from reference TRBV5-6 and TRBJ2-7, is DAGVTQSPTHLIKTRGQQVTLRCSPKSGHDTVSWYQQALGQGPQFIFQYYEEEERQRGNFPDRFSGHQFPNYSSELNVNALLLGDSALYLCASSLSGSSSYEQYFGPGTRLTVT.

The V gene is TRBV28, the J gene TRBJ2-5; D remains unclear. Germline loops: CDR1 MDHEN, CDR2 SYDVKM. V shed 3 bases and J shed 5 bases, with 13 bases lying between them. The CDR3 totals 14 residues. This CDR3 is CASSLRLIGETQYF. DNA for the CDR3: TGTGCCAGCAGTTTGAGACTGATTGGGGAGACCCAGTACTTC.

Here the CDR3 reads CASRQGQSSSYEQYF. The CDR3 DNA sequence: TGCGCCAGCAGGCAGGGACAGTCGAGCTCCTACGAGCAGTACTTC. The V call is TRBV10-1, the J call TRBJ2-7; 7 nucleotides line up with TRBD1. Germline V lookup: CDR1 WNHNN, CDR2 SYGVQD (reference sequence). The CDR3 length is 15 residues. After removal of 6 bases from V and 0 bases from J, the junction contained 8 bases not matched to a gene.

The chain has TRBV7-8 and TRBJ1-2; 7 nucleotides match TRBD1. Unmatched junction bases numbered 5, after V lost 0 bases and J lost 1 base. Germline loops: CDR1 SGHVS, CDR2 FQNEAQ. The CDR3 covers 16 residues. CDR3 amino acids: CASSLARAGGNYGYTF. The CDR3 DNA is TGTGCCAGCAGCTTAGCGCGGGCAGGGGGTAACTATGGCTACACCTTC.

The rearrangement links TRBV28 to TRBJ1-1; 8 nucleotides align to TRBD1. This CDR3 has 16 amino acids. Germline V gene sequence: CDR1 MDHEN, CDR2 SYDVKM. The junction had 8 bases not matched to a gene; V was cut back by 3 bases and J by 2 bases. CDR3 amino acids: CASSFDRGHTNTEAFF. In DNA, the CDR3 is TGTGCCAGCAGTTTTGACAGGGGACACACTAACACTGAAGCTTTCTTT.

This clone was observed a single time. V gene TRBV15 combines with J gene TRBJ2-7; TRBD2 matches at 12 bases. The germline gives CDR1 LNHNV, CDR2 YYDKDF (reference sequence). The V and J ends lost 5 bases and 7 bases, in that order; junction bases with no gene match: 15. This CDR3 contains 17 residues. CDR3 nucleotides: TGTGCCACCAGCGCCCCCCGCGCTAGCGGGAGGGCCGATGAGCAGTACTTC. Its protein is CATSAPRASGRADEQYF. Full variable domain (remainder filled in from reference TRBV15 and TRBJ2-7): DAMVIQNPRYQVTQFGKPVTLSCSQTLNHNVMYWYQQKSSQAPKLLFHYYDKDFNNEADTPDNFQSRRPNTSFCFLDIRSPGLGDTAMYLCATSAPRASGRADEQYFGPGTRLTVT.

The chain joins TRBV4-1 to TRBJ1-5, with 12 bases lining up with TRBD1. This CDR3 has 14 amino acids. Germline V lookup: CDR1 MGHRA, CDR2 YSYEKL. Trimming took 6 bases from V and 4 from J; bases not matched to a gene: 1. Here the CDR3 DNA reads TGCGCCAGCAGGGGACAGGGGGCGAATCAGCCCCAGCATTTT. Translated: CASRGQGANQPQHF.